The clone carrying this T cell receptor (beta chain) appeared a single time. Its antigen is unknown. This sample was included in a study of T cell responses to AZD1222 COVID-19 vaccine. From germline, CDR1 is SGHRS and CDR2 YFSETQ. Trimming shortened V by 0 bases and J by 10 bases, and 11 bases separated the two germline ends. The CDR3 consists of 14 residues. Study-wide findings and caveats: White British donors predominated, females outnumbered males, and clonal diversity was possibly underestimated. At baseline, seropositivity was found in only 6 or 7 AZD1222 recipients. The repertoires were collected only after the peak T cell response.

Measured with immunoSEQ multiplex PCR; TCRdb has only the in-frame clones, and not every one. Altogether about 170,000 clones are present, roughly 87% being singletons, with the ten largest covering over 1%. This TCR came from an adult who received the AZD1222 COVID-19 vaccine. J is TRBJ1-6 and V is TRBV5-1, with TRBD1 as a possible D gene (6 bases). This material consisted of peripheral blood, taken 28 days after the second AZD1222 dose. The CDR3 loop is CASSLGQAGSPLHF. In nucleotides, the CDR3 is TGCGCCAGCAGCTTGGGACAGGCGGGATCACCCCTCCACTTT.